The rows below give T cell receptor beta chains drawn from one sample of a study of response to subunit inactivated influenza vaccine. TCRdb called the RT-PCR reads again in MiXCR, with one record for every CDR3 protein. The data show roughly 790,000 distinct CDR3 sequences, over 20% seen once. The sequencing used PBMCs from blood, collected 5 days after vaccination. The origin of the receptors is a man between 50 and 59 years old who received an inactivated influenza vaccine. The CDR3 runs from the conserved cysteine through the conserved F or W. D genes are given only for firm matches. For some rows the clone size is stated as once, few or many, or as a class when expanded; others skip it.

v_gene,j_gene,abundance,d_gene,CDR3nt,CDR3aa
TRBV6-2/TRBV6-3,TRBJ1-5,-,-,TGTGCCACCAACCGGGACGTCCCGTATAGCAATCAGCCCCAGCATTTT,CATNRDVPYSNQPQHF
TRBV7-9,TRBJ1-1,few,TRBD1,TGTGCCAGCAGCCCTTACCGGACAGGGGAGACTGAAGCTTTCTTT,CASSPYRTGETEAFF
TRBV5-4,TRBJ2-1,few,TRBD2,TGTGCCAGCAGGCGGACTAGCGCTGAGTACAATGAGCAGTTCTTC,CASRRTSAEYNEQFF
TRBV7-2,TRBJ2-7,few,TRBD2,TGTGCCAGCAGCTTCACGGGAGGGGGGGAGCAGTACTTC,CASSFTGGGEQYF
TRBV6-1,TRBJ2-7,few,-,TGTGCCAGCAGTGAACGACAGGACTACGAGCAGTACTTC,CASSERQDYEQYF
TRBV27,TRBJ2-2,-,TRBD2,TGTGCCAGCAGTCGGGCTAGCGGGAGATGGGCCGGGGAGCTGTTTTTT,CASSRASGRWAGELFF
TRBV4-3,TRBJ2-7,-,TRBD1,TGCGCCAGCAGCCAAGAGGCCATCCAGGGGGATTACGAGCAGTACTTC,CASSQEAIQGDYEQYF
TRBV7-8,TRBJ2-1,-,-,TGTGCCAGCAGCTTAGAAGTCTACAAACGTGAGCAGTTCTTC,CASSLEVYKREQFF
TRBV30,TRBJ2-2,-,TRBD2,TGTGCCTTTCTCGCCCCAGCCGGGGGGGTCACCGGGGAGCTGTTTTTT,CAFLAPAGGVTGELFF
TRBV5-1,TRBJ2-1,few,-,TGCGCCAGCAGCTTCCTCAGCGAGCACTTGGGCAATGAGCAGTTCTTC,CASSFLSEHLGNEQFF
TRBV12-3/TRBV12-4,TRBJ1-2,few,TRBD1,TGTGCCAGCAGCCAGAGTGACAGGGGGCTCAGAGGCTACACCTTC,CASSQSDRGLRGYTF
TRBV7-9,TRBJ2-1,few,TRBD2,TGTGCCAGCAGCCTCACTAGCGGGAGGACTATAGATGAGCAGTTCTTC,CASSLTSGRTIDEQFF
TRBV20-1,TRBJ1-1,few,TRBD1,TGCAGCATAAGTGAGACAGGGCGCACTGAAGCTTTCTTT,CSISETGRTEAFF
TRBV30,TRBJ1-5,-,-,TGTGCCTGGAGTGTAGCAATCGGCCAGCCCCAGCATTTT,CAWSVAIGQPQHF
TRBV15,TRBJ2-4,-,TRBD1,TGTGCCACCAGCAGACCCGGGACAGGGGTAGCCAAAAACATTCAGTACTTC,CATSRPGTGVAKNIQYF
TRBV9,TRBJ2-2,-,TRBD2,TGTGCCAGCAGCGTAGCCGCGGGAGCGAACACCGGGGATCTGTTTTTT,CASSVAAGANTGDLFF
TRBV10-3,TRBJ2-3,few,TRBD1,TGTGCCATCAAGGGAAAAGGACAGGGGGCGGAAGATACGCAGTATTTT,CAIKGKGQGAEDTQYF
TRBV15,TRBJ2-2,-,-,TGTGCCACCAGCATCCCCCGGGGGAGATCCGGCGGGGAGCTGTTTTTT,CATSIPRGRSGGELFF
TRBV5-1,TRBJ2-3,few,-,TGCGCCAGCAGCTCGGGGGCGTCAGGCGGCACAGATACGCAGTATTTT,CASSSGASGGTDTQYF
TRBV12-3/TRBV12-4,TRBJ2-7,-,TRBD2,TGTGCCAGCAGCCCGGGGGGGGAGGCCTACGAGCAGTACTTC,CASSPGGEAYEQYF
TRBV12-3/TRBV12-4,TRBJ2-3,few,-,TGTGCCAGCAGATTCTCGGGGGGCGCAGATACGCAGTATTTT,CASRFSGGADTQYF
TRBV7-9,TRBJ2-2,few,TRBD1,TGTGCCAGCAGCCGAGGACAGGGTGATGGCACCGGGGAGCTGTTTTTT,CASSRGQGDGTGELFF